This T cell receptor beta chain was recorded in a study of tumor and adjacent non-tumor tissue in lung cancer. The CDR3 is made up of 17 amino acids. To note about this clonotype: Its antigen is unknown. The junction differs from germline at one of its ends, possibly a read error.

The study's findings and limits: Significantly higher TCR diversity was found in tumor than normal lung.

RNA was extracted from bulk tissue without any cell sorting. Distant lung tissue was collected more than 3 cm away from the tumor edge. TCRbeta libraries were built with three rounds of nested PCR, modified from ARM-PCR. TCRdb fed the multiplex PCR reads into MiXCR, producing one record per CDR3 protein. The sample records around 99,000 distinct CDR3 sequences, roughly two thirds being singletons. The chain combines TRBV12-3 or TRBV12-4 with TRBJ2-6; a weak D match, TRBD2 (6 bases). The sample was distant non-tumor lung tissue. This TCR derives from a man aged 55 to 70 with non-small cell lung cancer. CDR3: CGSSPGTSVSGASVLTF. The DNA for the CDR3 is TGCGGCAGCAGTCCTGGGACTTCTGTCTCTGGGGCCAGCGTCCTGACTTTC.